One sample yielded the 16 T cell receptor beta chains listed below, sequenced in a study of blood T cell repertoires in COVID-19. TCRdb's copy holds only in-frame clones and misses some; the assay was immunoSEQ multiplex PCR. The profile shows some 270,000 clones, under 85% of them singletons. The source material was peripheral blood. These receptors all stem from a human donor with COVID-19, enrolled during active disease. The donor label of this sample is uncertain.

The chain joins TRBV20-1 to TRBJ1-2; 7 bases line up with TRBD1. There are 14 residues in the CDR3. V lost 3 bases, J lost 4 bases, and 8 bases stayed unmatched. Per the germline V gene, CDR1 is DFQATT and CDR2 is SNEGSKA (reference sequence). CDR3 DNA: TGCAGTGCTAGTTACCAGGGACAGAGCTATGGCTACACCTTC. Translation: CSASYQGQSYGYTF.

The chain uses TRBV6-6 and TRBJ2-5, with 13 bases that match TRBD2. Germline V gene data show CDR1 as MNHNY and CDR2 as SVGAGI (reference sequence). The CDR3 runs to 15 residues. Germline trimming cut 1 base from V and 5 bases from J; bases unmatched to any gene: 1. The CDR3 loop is CASSYLLAGGETQYF. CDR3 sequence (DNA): TGTGCCAGCAGTTACTTACTAGCGGGAGGGGAGACCCAGTACTTC.

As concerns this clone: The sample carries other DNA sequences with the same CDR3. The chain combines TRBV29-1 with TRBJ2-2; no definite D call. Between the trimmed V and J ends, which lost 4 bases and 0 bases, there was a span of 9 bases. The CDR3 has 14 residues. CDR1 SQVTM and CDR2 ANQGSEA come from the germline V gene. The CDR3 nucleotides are TGCAGCGTTGTCGGCGGTGCGAACACCGGGGAGCTGTTTTTT. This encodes CSVVGGANTGELFF.

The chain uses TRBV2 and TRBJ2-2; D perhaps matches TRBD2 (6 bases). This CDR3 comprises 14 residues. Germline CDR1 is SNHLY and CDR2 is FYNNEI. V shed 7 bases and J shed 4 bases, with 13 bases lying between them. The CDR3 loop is CASTGERFTGELFF. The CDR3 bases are TGTGCCAGCACGGGGGAGAGGTTCACCGGGGAGCTGTTTTTT.

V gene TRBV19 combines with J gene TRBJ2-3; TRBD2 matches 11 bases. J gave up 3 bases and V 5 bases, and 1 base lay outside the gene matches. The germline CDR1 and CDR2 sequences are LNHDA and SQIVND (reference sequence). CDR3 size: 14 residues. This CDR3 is CASSRLAGTDTQYF. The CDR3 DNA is TGTGCCAGTAGTCGACTAGCGGGAACAGATACGCAGTATTTT.

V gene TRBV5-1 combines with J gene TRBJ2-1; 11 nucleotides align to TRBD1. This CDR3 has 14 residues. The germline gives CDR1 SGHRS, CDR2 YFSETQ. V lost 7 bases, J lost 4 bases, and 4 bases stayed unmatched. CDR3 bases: TGCGCCAGCGGAGGGACAGGGGGTTACAATGAGCAGTTCTTC. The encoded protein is CASGGTGGYNEQFF.

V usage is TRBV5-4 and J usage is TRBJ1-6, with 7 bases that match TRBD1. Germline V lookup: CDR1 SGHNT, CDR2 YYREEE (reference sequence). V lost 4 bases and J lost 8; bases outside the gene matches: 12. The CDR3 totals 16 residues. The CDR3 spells CASSPSSGGLDSPLHF. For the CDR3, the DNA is TGTGCCAGCAGCCCCTCGTCAGGGGGATTAGATTCACCCCTCCACTTT. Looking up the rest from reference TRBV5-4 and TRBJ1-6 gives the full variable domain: ETGVTQSPTHLIKTRGQQVTLRCSSQSGHNTVSWYQQALGQGPQFIFQYYREEENGRGNFPPRFSGLQFPNYSSELNVNALELDDSALYLCASSPSSGGLDSPLHFGNGTRLTVT.

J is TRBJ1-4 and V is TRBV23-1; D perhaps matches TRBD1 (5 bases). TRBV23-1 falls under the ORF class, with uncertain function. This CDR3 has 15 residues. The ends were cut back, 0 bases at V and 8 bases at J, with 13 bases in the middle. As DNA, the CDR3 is TGCGCCAGCAGTCAATCGGGGCAGCCCCAAGAAAAACTGTTTTTT. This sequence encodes CASSQSGQPQEKLFF.

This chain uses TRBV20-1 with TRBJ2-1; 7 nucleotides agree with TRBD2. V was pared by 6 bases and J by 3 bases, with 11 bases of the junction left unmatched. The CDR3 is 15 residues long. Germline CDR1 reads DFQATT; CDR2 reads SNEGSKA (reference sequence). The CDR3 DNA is TGCAGTGCGAGTGCCCCAGCGGGAAGCTACAATGAGCAGTTCTTC. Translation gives CSASAPAGSYNEQFF.

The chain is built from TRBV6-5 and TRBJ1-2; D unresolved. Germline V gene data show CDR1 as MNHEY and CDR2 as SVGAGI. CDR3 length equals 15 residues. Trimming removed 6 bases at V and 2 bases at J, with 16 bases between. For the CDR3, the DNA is TGTGCCAGCAGCCGGTATCCGACTGAGAACTATGGCTACACCTTC. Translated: CASSRYPTENYGYTF.

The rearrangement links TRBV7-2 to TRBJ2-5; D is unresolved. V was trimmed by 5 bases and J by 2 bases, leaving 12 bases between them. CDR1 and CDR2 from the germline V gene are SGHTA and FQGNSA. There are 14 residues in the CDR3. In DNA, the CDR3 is TGTGCCAGCAGCCCAAGAGGCCAGCAAGAGACCCAGTACTTC. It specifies CASSPRGQQETQYF.

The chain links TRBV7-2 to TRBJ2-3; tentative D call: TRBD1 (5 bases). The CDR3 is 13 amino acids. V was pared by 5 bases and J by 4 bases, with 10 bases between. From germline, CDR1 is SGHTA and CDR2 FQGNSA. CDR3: CASSLGHPDTQYF. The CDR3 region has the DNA TGTGCCAGCAGCCTGGGGCATCCAGATACGCAGTATTTT.

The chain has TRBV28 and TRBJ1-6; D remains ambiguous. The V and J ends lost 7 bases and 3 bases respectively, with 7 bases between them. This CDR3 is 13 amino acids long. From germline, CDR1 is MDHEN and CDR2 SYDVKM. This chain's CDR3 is CASTAGYNSPLHF. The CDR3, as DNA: TGTGCCAGCACCGCGGGCTATAATTCACCCCTCCACTTT. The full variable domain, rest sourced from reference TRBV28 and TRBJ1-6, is DVKVTQSSRYLVKRTGEKVFLECVQDMDHENMFWYRQDPGLGLRLIYFSYDVKMKEKGDIPEGYSVSREKKERFSLILESASTNQTSMYLCASTAGYNSPLHFGNGTRLTVT.

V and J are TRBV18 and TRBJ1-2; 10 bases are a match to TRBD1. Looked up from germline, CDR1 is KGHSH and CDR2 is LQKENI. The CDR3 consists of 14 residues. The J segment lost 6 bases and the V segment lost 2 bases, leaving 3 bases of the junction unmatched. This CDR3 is CASSPGTGAHGYTF. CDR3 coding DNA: TGTGCCAGCTCACCAGGGACAGGGGCTCATGGCTACACCTTC.

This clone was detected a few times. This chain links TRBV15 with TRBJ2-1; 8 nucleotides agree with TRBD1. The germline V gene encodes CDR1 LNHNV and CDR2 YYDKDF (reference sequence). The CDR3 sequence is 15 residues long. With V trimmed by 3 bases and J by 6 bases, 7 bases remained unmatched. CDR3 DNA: TGTGCCACCAGCAGGGGTGACACAGGGGGCAATGAGCAGTTCTTC. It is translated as CATSRGDTGGNEQFF. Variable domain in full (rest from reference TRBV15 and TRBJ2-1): DAMVIQNPRYQVTQFGKPVTLSCSQTLNHNVMYWYQQKSSQAPKLLFHYYDKDFNNEADTPDNFQSRRPNTSFCFLDIRSPGLGDTAMYLCATSRGDTGGNEQFFGPGTRLTVL.

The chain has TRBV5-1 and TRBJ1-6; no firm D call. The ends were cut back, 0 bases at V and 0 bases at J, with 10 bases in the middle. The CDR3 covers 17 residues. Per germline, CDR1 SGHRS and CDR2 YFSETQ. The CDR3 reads CASSLGEAGSYNSPLHF. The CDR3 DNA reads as TGCGCCAGCAGCTTGGGGGAGGCAGGCTCCTATAATTCACCCCTCCACTTT.